Below, 31 T cell receptor beta chains from the same sample are listed, as sequenced in a study of blood T cell repertoires in COVID-19. Sequencing used immunoSEQ multiplex PCR; TCRdb keeps in-frame clones, though not all of them. The table records about 100,000 clones, around nine tenths of them present only once. The sequencing sample was made of peripheral blood. Source of these receptors: a man aged 45-60 years with active COVID-19.

The rearrangement uses TRBV7-9 and TRBJ1-1; D unclear. The CDR3 is 14 residues long. The V and J ends lost 6 bases and 3 bases respectively, with 14 bases between them. CDR1 and CDR2 from the germline V gene are SEHNR and FQNEAQ (reference sequence). The chain's CDR3 is CASRPGNWDTEAFF. In DNA, the CDR3 is TGTGCCAGCAGGCCGGGAAATTGGGACACTGAAGCTTTCTTT.

The J gene is TRBJ2-1, the V gene TRBV6-1; no firm D call. This CDR3 has 16 residues. V was trimmed by 0 bases and J by 0 bases, leaving 9 bases between them. Germline V gene lookup returns CDR1 MNHNS and CDR2 SASEGT. CDR3 sequence (DNA): TGTGCCAGCAGTGAAGCGTGGTTGAGCTCCTACAATGAGCAGTTCTTC. Translated, it gives CASSEAWLSSYNEQFF.

This clone was counted once. The rearrangement links TRBV3-1 (or the pseudogene TRBV3-2) to TRBJ1-2; perhaps TRBD1 as D (6 bases). The CDR3 extends over 13 amino acids. Germline V CDR1 and CDR2: LGHDT, YNNKEL (reference sequence). The V end was cut by 1 base, the J end by 7 bases, with 10 bases between. CDR3 nucleotide sequence: TGTGCCAGCAGCCAAGGGCTCAGGGGTGGCTACACCTTC. Residues: CASSQGLRGGYTF.

V is TRBV3-1 (or the pseudogene TRBV3-2) and J is TRBJ1-6, with D possibly being TRBD1 (5 bases). Trimming shortened V by 8 bases and J by 12 bases, and 23 bases separated the two germline ends. The CDR3 extends over 15 amino acids. CDR1 and CDR2 (germline): LGHDT, YNNKEL (reference sequence). CDR3 in amino acids: CASAPASGKKKPLHF. In DNA form, the CDR3 reads TGTGCCAGCGCCCCAGCCTCAGGGAAGAAAAAACCCCTCCACTTT.

This clone was seen just once. The chain employs TRBV4-3 and TRBJ2-3; no definite D call. Germline V CDR1 and CDR2: LGHNA, YSLEER. Trimming pared 0 bases from V and 5 bases from J, leaving 6 bases between. The CDR3 spans 13 residues. The CDR3 bases are TGCGCCAGCAGCCAAGATCGGGTAGATACGCAGTATTTT. As protein: CASSQDRVDTQYF.

V and J are TRBV6-5 and TRBJ1-5; 9 bases map to TRBD1. The junction had 6 bases not matched to a gene; V was cut back by 6 bases and J by 3 bases. The CDR3 is made up of 15 amino acids. Germline CDR1 and CDR2: MNHEY and SVGAGI. CDR3 nucleotide sequence: TGTGCCAGCAGAAGACAGGGGGGATTCAATCAGCCCCAGCATTTT. The encoded protein is CASRRQGGFNQPQHF.

This rearrangement joins TRBV30 to TRBJ1-2; D is unresolved. The CDR3 is made up of 11 amino acids. V was pared by 5 bases and J by 5 bases, with 9 bases between. Germline values: CDR1 GTSNPN, CDR2 SVGIG (reference sequence). CDR3 in amino acids: CAWSGGYGYTF. In DNA form, the CDR3 reads TGTGCCTGGTCCGGAGGGTATGGCTACACCTTC.

This chain connects TRBV7-2 to TRBJ2-1, with D possibly TRBD1 on 5 matching bases. The CDR3 runs to 15 residues. Germline V gene lookup returns CDR1 SGHTA and CDR2 FQGNSA. V was trimmed by 1 base and J by 3 bases, leaving 10 bases between them. CDR3: CASSLVGQGYNEQFF. The CDR3 coding sequence is TGTGCCAGCAGCTTAGTGGGGCAGGGCTACAATGAGCAGTTCTTC.

The rearrangement uses TRBV5-6 and TRBJ1-2, with a weak D call TRBD1 (5 bases). The CDR3 has 17 residues. Germline V gene data show CDR1 as SGHDT and CDR2 as YYEEEE. Trimming cost V 2 bases and J 0 bases, with 17 bases left between them. The CDR3 region is CASSFLPIRDTNYGYTF. The CDR3 DNA sequence: TGTGCCAGCAGCTTTCTCCCAATCAGGGATACTAACTATGGCTACACCTTC.

The chain has TRBV3-1 (or the pseudogene TRBV3-2) and TRBJ2-1; a possible D gene is TRBD2 (6 bases). This CDR3 has 15 residues. Germline V gene sequence: CDR1 LGHDT, CDR2 YNNKEL (reference sequence). Deletions cut 0 bases from V and 6 bases from J, with 12 bases between. CDR3 nucleotides: TGTGCCAGCAGCCAAGAGGGGACTCTCCGCAATGAGCAGTTCTTC. Protein: CASSQEGTLRNEQFF.

The V and J genes are TRBV2 and TRBJ1-1; D not certain. The germline V gene has CDR1 SNHLY and CDR2 FYNNEI. Trimming cost V 6 bases and J 7 bases, with 9 bases left between them. The CDR3 has 11 amino acids. The CDR3 protein is CASSLVFEAFF. In DNA, the CDR3 is TGTGCCAGCAGCCTTGTATTTGAAGCTTTCTTT.

The chain has TRBV5-1 and TRBJ2-2, with 11 bases lining up with TRBD2. With 4 bases clipped from V and 6 bases from J, the junction kept 8 bases outside the gene matches. This CDR3 region has 16 residues. The germline V gene has CDR1 SGHRS and CDR2 YFSETQ. The CDR3 region has the DNA TGCGCCAGCAGCCCCATAGCGGGGGGGCGTTCCGGGGAGCTGTTTTTT. It is translated as CASSPIAGGRSGELFF.

V and J are TRBV5-1 and TRBJ2-1, with TRBD2 matching 12 bases. This CDR3 comprises 16 residues. The germline gives CDR1 SGHRS, CDR2 YFSETQ. J was trimmed by 9 bases and V by 0 bases; bases with no gene match: 7. In nucleotides, the CDR3 is TGCGCCAGCAGCTTGGATCCTAGCGGGGGGGTTGGTGAGCAGTTCTTC. Residues: CASSLDPSGGVGEQFF.

The J gene is TRBJ2-1, the V gene TRBV4-2; possibly TRBD1 for D (5 bases). Looked up from germline, CDR1 is LGHNA and CDR2 is YNFKEQ. V lost 1 base, J lost 0 bases, and 13 bases lay in between. The CDR3 extends over 17 amino acids. The CDR3 DNA reads TGTGCCAGCAGCCAAGTTTTAAGGGGAAGCTCCTACAATGAGCAGTTCTTC. Its translation: CASSQVLRGSSYNEQFF.

This clone appeared a few times. In nucleotides, the CDR3 is TGTGCCTGGAGGTTACAGGGGGCGCCCGGAAACACCATATATTTT. Residues: CAWRLQGAPGNTIYF. V and J are TRBV30 and TRBJ1-3; 9 bases line up with TRBD1. Germline CDR1 reads GTSNPN; CDR2 reads SVGIG (reference sequence). The length of the CDR3 is 15 residues. Unmatched junction bases numbered 7, after V lost 3 bases and J lost 4 bases.

The V call is TRBV28, the J call TRBJ1-3, with D perhaps TRBD1 (6 bases). Deletions cut 4 bases from V and 7 bases from J, with 17 bases between. Germline loops: CDR1 MDHEN, CDR2 SYDVKM. The CDR3 has 15 residues. The CDR3 DNA follows: TGTGCCAGCAGTTCTATGGGTCTGGGGGCGAACACCATATATTTT. It is translated as CASSSMGLGANTIYF.

The CDR3 spells CSARTTRGQFF. CDR3 DNA sequence: TGCAGTGCTAGGACGACGCGCGGGCAGTTCTTC. This sequence joins TRBV20-1 and TRBJ2-1; D unresolved. The germline V and J ends were trimmed by 3 bases and 12 bases, with 12 bases remaining between them. The CDR3 loop spans 11 amino acids. The germline V gene has CDR1 DFQATT and CDR2 SNEGSKA (reference sequence).

This sequence joins TRBV25-1 and TRBJ1-6; no reliable D call. The V end was cut by 6 bases, the J end by 1 base, with 7 bases between. The CDR3 has 14 amino acids. CDR1 is MGHDK and CDR2 is SYGVNS in the germline V gene. CDR3 sequence: CASSGFSYNSPLHF. The CDR3 region has the DNA TGTGCCAGCAGCGGGTTTTCCTATAATTCACCCCTCCACTTT.

The V gene is TRBV10-1, the J gene TRBJ2-1; D gene ambiguous. The CDR3 runs to 15 residues. V was shortened by 5 bases and J by 3 bases, with 14 bases between the two germline ends. The germline CDR1 and CDR2 sequences are WNHNN and SYGVQD (reference sequence). In DNA form, the CDR3 reads TGCGCCAGCAGTCCTCCCTATCCGGGCTACAATGAGCAGTTCTTC. This encodes CASSPPYPGYNEQFF.

The chain is built from TRBV30 and TRBJ1-4, with 7 bases fitting TRBD1. J gave up 3 bases and V 7 bases, and 5 bases lay outside the gene matches. Looked up from germline, CDR1 is GTSNPN and CDR2 is SVGIG (reference sequence). This CDR3 has 13 amino acids. CDR3 in amino acids: CAYRDRANEKLFF. In DNA, the CDR3 is TGTGCCTATCGGGACAGAGCTAATGAAAAACTGTTTTTT.

The chain is built from TRBV7-8 and TRBJ2-1; 7 nucleotides match TRBD2. Germline V gene sequence: CDR1 SGHVS, CDR2 FQNEAQ. Trimming cost V 4 bases and J 0 bases; bases outside gene matches: 3. CDR3 length: 15 amino acids. This CDR3 is CASSSGLVSYNEQFF. CDR3 bases: TGTGCCAGCAGCTCCGGACTAGTCTCCTACAATGAGCAGTTCTTC.

Only one count was recorded for this clone. The V and J genes are TRBV28 and TRBJ1-2, with TRBD1 identical over 8 bases. V lost 8 bases, J lost 5 bases, and 13 bases stayed unmatched. The CDR3 runs 15 residues. Looked up from germline, CDR1 is MDHEN and CDR2 is SYDVKM. The CDR3 is CASVPPGQGLYGYTF. CDR3 in DNA: TGTGCCAGCGTTCCTCCAGGACAGGGTTTATATGGCTACACCTTC.

The CDR3 here is CASSDQGPQPQHF. The CDR3 coding sequence is TGTGCCAGCAGTGACCAGGGTCCCCAGCCCCAGCATTTT. The genes are TRBV6-2 or TRBV6-3 and TRBJ1-5; D is possibly TRBD1 (5 bases). This CDR3 has 13 residues. Germline values: CDR1 MNHEY, CDR2 SVGEGT. Trimming took 5 bases from V and 7 from J, leaving 12 bases between them.

The chain employs TRBV2 and TRBJ2-5, with a tentative D call TRBD2 (7 bases). The CDR3 is made up of 12 amino acids. Deletions cut 8 bases from V and 3 bases from J, with 10 bases between. Looked up from germline, CDR1 is SNHLY and CDR2 is FYNNEI. This CDR3 is CASGRGKETQYF. CDR3 DNA sequence: TGTGCCAGCGGGAGGGGGAAAGAGACCCAGTACTTC.

The chain links TRBV7-2 to TRBJ1-2; 8 bases are a match to TRBD1. The CDR3 runs 14 residues. Trimming at V came to 6 bases and at J to 4 bases, leaving 7 bases not matched to a gene. In germline, CDR1 is SGHTA, CDR2 FQGNSA. The CDR3 reads CASRTGDSLYGYTF. The CDR3 coding sequence is TGTGCCAGCAGGACAGGGGATTCTCTCTATGGCTACACCTTC.

A few counts support this clone. The genes are TRBV7-2 and TRBJ1-2; tentative D call: TRBD1 (5 bases). Germline V gives CDR1 SGHTA, CDR2 FQGNSA. The CDR3 has 13 amino acids. Trimming took off 7 bases at V and 1 base at J, with 10 bases between the two ends. This CDR3 reads CASTRGSNYGYTF. DNA of the CDR3: TGTGCCAGCACCCGGGGGAGTAACTATGGCTACACCTTC.

The genes are TRBV7-9 and TRBJ1-2, with 7 bases fitting TRBD1. This CDR3 region has 15 residues. V lost 5 bases to trimming and J lost 5 bases; unmatched junction nucleotides: 11. Germline V gene sequence: CDR1 SEHNR, CDR2 FQNEAQ (reference sequence). The CDR3 spells CASSRPSDRVYGYTF. The CDR3 DNA reads as TGTGCCAGCAGCAGACCATCCGACAGGGTATATGGCTACACCTTC.

This clone was observed a few times. The chain joins TRBV28 to TRBJ1-2; D unresolved. The length of the CDR3 is 15 residues. The germline CDR1 and CDR2 sequences are MDHEN and SYDVKM. The V end lost 7 bases, the J end lost 2 bases, and 17 bases lay between the germline ends. The CDR3 region is CASTSPGAENYGYTF. In DNA form, the CDR3 reads TGTGCCAGCACCTCCCCGGGTGCGGAGAACTATGGCTACACCTTC.

The gene calls are TRBV5-8 and TRBJ2-3, with 12 bases that match TRBD2. The ends lost 0 bases at V and 8 bases at J; junction bases unmatched: 10. Germline values: CDR1 SGHTS, CDR2 YDEGEE. This CDR3 spans 17 amino acids. CDR3 protein: CASSLEPSGGAYGTQYF. In DNA, the CDR3 is TGTGCCAGCAGCTTGGAGCCTAGCGGGGGGGCCTATGGTACGCAGTATTTT.

For the CDR3, the DNA is TGTGCCAGCAGCCCCGGGATCACCGGATACGAGCAGTACTTC. It codes for CASSPGITGYEQYF. The rearrangement links TRBV7-2 to TRBJ2-7; tentative D call: TRBD2 (5 bases). The CDR3 contains 14 residues. The germline V gene encodes CDR1 SGHTA and CDR2 FQGNSA. Between the trimmed V and J ends, which lost 5 bases and 4 bases, there was a span of 15 bases.

CDR3 coding DNA: TGTGCCAGCATGGGGAGCTCCTATAATTCACCCCTCCACTTT. Translating it yields CASMGSSYNSPLHF. This sequence joins TRBV7-8 and TRBJ1-6; D is ambiguous. Germline CDR1 SGHVS, CDR2 FQNEAQ. Trimming took 7 bases from V and 0 from J, leaving 7 bases between them. This CDR3 has 14 amino acids.